The entry below gives a single TCR beta chain sequence along with its context. The antigen is unknown. Most PBMC samples had 400 to 550 ng input DNA in six replicates. Clones were sequenced by immunoSEQ multiplex PCR, and TCRdb holds only the in-frame ones, with some missing. The table includes about 14,000 clones, less than 80% detected once. The data stem from a study of neoadjuvant anti-PD-1 for oral cavity cancer. Findings and caveats of the study: Only a few patients per response group were TCR-analyzed; validation needed. Pretreatment Treg/Th17 ratio correlated inversely with post-treatment tumor clonality.

Time point meaning: after neoadjuvant nivolumab, at surgical resection. After removal of 4 bases from V and 4 bases from J, the junction contained 13 bases not matched to a gene. In germline, CDR1 is LNHNV, CDR2 YYDKDF (reference sequence). The CDR3 covers 17 residues. This receptor was taken from a person aged 35-79 years with oral cavity squamous cell carcinoma. The rearrangement joins TRBV15 to TRBJ1-2; 9 bases fit TRBD1. The source material was PBMCs, sampled after nivolumab (anti-PD-1) treatment. The CDR3 here is CATSIGTGLRTLYGYTF. In nucleotides, the CDR3 is TGTGCCACCAGCATTGGGACAGGGCTTCGTACCCTCTATGGCTACACCTTC.